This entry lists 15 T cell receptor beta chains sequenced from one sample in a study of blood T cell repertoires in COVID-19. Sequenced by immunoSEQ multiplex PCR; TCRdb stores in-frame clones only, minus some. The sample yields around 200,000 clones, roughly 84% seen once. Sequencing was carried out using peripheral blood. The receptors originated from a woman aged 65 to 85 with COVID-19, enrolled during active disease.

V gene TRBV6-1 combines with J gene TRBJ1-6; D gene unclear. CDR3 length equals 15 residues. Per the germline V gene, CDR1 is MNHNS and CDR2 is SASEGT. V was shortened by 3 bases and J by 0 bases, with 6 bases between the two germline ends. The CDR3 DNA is TGTGCCAGCAGTGATCTAAGCTCCTATAATTCACCCCTCCACTTT. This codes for CASSDLSSYNSPLHF.

The CDR3 DNA reads as TGTGCCAGCAGTTCAATCTACGAGCAGTACTTC. Protein sequence: CASSSIYEQYF. This chain uses TRBV28 with TRBJ2-7; D is undetermined. This CDR3 contains 11 residues. The V and J ends lost 4 bases and 3 bases respectively, with 4 bases between them. Germline values: CDR1 MDHEN, CDR2 SYDVKM.

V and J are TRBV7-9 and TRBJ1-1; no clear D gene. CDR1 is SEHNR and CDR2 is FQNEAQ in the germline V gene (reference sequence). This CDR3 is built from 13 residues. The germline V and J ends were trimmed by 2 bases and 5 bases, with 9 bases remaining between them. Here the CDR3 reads CASSLTDRTEAFF. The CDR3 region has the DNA TGTGCCAGCAGCTTAACAGATAGAACTGAAGCTTTCTTT.

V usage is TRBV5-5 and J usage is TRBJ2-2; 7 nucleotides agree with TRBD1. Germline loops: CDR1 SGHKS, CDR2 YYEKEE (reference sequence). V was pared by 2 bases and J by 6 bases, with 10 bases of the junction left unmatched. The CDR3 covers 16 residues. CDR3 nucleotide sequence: TGTGCCAGCAGCTTTATGACAGGGTCGGGTGCCGGGGAGCTGTTTTTT. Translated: CASSFMTGSGAGELFF.

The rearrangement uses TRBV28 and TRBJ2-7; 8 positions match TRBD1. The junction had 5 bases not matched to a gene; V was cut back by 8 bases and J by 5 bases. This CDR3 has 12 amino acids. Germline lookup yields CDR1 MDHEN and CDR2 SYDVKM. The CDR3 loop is CASRYRGDEQYF. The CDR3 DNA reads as TGTGCCAGCCGGTACAGGGGGGACGAGCAGTACTTC.

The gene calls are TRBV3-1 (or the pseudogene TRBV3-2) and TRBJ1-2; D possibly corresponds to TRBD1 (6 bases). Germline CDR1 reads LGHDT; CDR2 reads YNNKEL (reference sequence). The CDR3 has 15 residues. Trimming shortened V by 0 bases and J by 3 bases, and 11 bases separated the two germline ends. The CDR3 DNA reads TGTGCCAGCAGCCAAGAATCGGGACACCACTATGGCTACACCTTC. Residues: CASSQESGHHYGYTF.

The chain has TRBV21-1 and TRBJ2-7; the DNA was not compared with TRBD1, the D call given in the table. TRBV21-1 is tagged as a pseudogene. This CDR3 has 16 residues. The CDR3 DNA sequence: TGTGCCAGCAGGCGCTTTTTTGACAGCCAAATCTACGAGCAGTACGTC. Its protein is CASRRFFDSQIYEQYV.

CDR3 protein: CSTGIRTSEQFF. The CDR3, as DNA: TGCAGCACAGGGATAAGGACAAGTGAGCAGTTCTTC. This chain uses TRBV29-1 with TRBJ2-1, with D perhaps TRBD1 (6 bases). Per the germline V gene, CDR1 is SQVTM and CDR2 is ANQGSEA. The CDR3 has 12 amino acids. Trimming removed 8 bases from V and 9 bases from J, with 17 bases in between.

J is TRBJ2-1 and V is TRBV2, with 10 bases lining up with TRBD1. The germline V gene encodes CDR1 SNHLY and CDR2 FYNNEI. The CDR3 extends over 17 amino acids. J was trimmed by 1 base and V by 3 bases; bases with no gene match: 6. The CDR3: CASSEVRTGGSYNEQFF. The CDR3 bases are TGTGCCAGCAGTGAGGTCAGGACAGGGGGGTCCTACAATGAGCAGTTCTTC.

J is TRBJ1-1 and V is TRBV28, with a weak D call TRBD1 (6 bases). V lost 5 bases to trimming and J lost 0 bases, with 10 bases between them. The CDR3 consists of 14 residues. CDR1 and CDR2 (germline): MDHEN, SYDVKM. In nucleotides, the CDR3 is TGTGCCAGCAGTATCGGGGACATGAACACTGAAGCTTTCTTT. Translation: CASSIGDMNTEAFF.

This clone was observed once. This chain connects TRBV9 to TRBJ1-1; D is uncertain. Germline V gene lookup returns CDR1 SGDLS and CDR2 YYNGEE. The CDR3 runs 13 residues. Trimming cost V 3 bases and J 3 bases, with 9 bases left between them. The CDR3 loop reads CASSGSLDTEAFF. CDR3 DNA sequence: TGTGCCAGCAGCGGTAGTTTGGACACTGAAGCTTTCTTT.

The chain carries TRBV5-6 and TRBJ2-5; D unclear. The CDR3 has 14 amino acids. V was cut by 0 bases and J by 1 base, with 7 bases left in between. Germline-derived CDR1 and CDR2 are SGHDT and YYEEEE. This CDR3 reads CASSLGGSQETQYF. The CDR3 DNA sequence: TGTGCCAGCAGCTTGGGCGGCAGCCAAGAGACCCAGTACTTC.

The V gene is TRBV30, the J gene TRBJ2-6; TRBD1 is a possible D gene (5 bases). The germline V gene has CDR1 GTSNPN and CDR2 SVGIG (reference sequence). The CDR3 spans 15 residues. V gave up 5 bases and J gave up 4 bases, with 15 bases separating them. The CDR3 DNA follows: TGTGCCTGGCGGATCCAGGGATCCGGGGCCAACGTCCTGACTTTC. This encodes CAWRIQGSGANVLTF.

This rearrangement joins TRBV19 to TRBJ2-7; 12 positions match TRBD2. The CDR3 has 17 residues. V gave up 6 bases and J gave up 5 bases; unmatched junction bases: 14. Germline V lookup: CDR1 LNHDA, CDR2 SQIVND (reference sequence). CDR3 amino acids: CASRSRASSGRDNEQYF. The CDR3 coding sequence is TGTGCCAGTAGGAGCAGGGCCTCTAGCGGGAGGGACAACGAGCAGTACTTC.

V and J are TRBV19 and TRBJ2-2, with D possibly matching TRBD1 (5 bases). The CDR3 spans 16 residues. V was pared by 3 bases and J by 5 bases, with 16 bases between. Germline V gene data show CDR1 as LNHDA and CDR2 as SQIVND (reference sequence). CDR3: CASSISSGLMTGELFF. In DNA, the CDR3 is TGTGCCAGTAGTATTTCGTCAGGGTTAATGACCGGGGAGCTGTTTTTT.